The 10 T cell receptor beta chains listed next were all sequenced from one sample in a study of early T cells in non-severe SARS-CoV-2 infection. TCRdb called the 5' RACE reads again in MiXCR, with one record for every CDR3 protein. The sample records fewer than 100,000 distinct CDR3 sequences, 11% being singletons. Sequencing was carried out using whole blood. All receptors come from an adult who was a healthcare worker with PCR-confirmed SARS-CoV-2 infection or an uninfected control (not recorded which).

This clonotype was picked up many times. The chain links TRBV20-1 to TRBJ1-5; TRBD1 matches at 7 bases. Germline V gene sequence: CDR1 DFQATT, CDR2 SNEGSKA (reference sequence). CDR3 size: 12 residues. Germline trimming cut 4 bases from V and 6 bases from J; bases unmatched to any gene: 3. As DNA, the CDR3 is TGCAGTGCTAAGGGGGCGGGTCAGCCCCAGCATTTT. Its protein is CSAKGAGQPQHF.

This sequence joins TRBV2 and TRBJ1-5; 8 bases match TRBD1. After removal of 7 bases from V and 2 bases from J, the junction contained 4 bases not matched to a gene. CDR3 length equals 14 residues. Germline-derived CDR1 and CDR2 are SNHLY and FYNNEI. CDR3: CASNTGGGNQPQHF. CDR3 coding DNA: TGTGCCAGCAACACAGGGGGTGGCAATCAGCCCCAGCATTTT.

This clonotype has only a few counts. This chain joins TRBV7-2 and TRBJ2-7; D is perhaps TRBD1 (6 bases). Germline V gene data show CDR1 as SGHTA and CDR2 as FQGNSA. The CDR3 sequence is 13 residues long. The V gene lost 0 bases and the J gene lost 8 bases, with 11 bases spanning the gap. The CDR3 bases are TGTGCCAGCAGCTTAGCTGGGCAGGGGCAGCAGTACTTC. Its translation: CASSLAGQGQQYF.

In this sample, this clonotype turned up a few times. The chain is built from TRBV10-3 and TRBJ1-2; D uncertain. The germline V gene has CDR1 ENHRY and CDR2 SYGVKD. The CDR3 totals 10 residues. V dropped 10 bases and J dropped 6 bases, with 9 bases sitting between them. The CDR3: CATGVNGYTF. The DNA for the CDR3 is TGTGCCACCGGGGTTAATGGCTACACCTTC.

This clonotype was found many times. The genes are TRBV4-3 and TRBJ1-3; D ambiguous. Germline V lookup: CDR1 LGHNA, CDR2 YSLEER. Trimming left V 8 bases short and J 3 bases short, with 11 bases between. The CDR3 is made up of 13 amino acids. The CDR3 bases are TGCGCCAGCCCCCCCGGAGGTGGAAACACCATATATTTT. It is translated as CASPPGGGNTIYF.

The chain combines TRBV27 with TRBJ1-2; perhaps TRBD1 as D (5 bases). Germline V gene data show CDR1 as MNHEY and CDR2 as SMNVEV (reference sequence). The CDR3 is 14 residues long. Trimming removed 6 bases at V and 4 bases at J, with 15 bases between. The CDR3 loop reads CASRQGEEGYGYTF. CDR3 nucleotide sequence: TGTGCCAGCAGGCAGGGTGAGGAGGGCTATGGCTACACCTTC.

This clonotype was seen only a few times. V is TRBV6-1 and J is TRBJ2-1; the D gene is possibly TRBD1 (5 bases). Germline values: CDR1 MNHNS, CDR2 SASEGT. The CDR3 contains 14 residues. V was clipped by 3 bases and J by 6 bases, with 12 bases between them. The CDR3 DNA reads TGTGCCAGCAGTGAGTTAGGGGTGAGCAATGAGCAGTTCTTC. It yields the protein CASSELGVSNEQFF.

Only a few counts were recorded for this clonotype. The gene calls are TRBV7-8 and TRBJ1-5; 7 bases are shared with TRBD1. V dropped 6 bases and J dropped 2; count of bases not matched to a gene: 7. The CDR3 has 15 amino acids. The germline CDR1 and CDR2 sequences are SGHVS and FQNEAQ. The CDR3: CASSFGQVGNQPQHF. For the CDR3, the DNA is TGTGCCAGCAGTTTCGGACAGGTGGGCAATCAGCCCCAGCATTTT.

About this clonotype itself: Lacking the conserved final phenylalanine or tryptophan, this CDR3 likely reflects a read error. The chain is built from TRBV18 and TRBJ1-5; no reliable D call. The V gene's germline CDR1 is KGHSH and CDR2 LQKENI. This CDR3 is 15 amino acids long. Trimming cost V 1 base and J 1 base, with 8 bases left between them. CDR3 sequence: CASSPQGVSNQPQHS. In nucleotides, the CDR3 is TGTGCCAGCTCACCACAGGGAGTCAGCAATCAGCCCCAGCATTCT.

The V and J genes are TRBV5-1 and TRBJ2-7; D ambiguous. The germline V gene encodes CDR1 SGHRS and CDR2 YFSETQ. Trimming shortened V by 2 bases and J by 0 bases, and 6 bases separated the two germline ends. This CDR3 comprises 13 residues. The CDR3 sequence is CASSFPNSYEQYF. The CDR3 nucleotides read TGCGCCAGCAGCTTTCCCAACTCCTACGAGCAGTACTTC.